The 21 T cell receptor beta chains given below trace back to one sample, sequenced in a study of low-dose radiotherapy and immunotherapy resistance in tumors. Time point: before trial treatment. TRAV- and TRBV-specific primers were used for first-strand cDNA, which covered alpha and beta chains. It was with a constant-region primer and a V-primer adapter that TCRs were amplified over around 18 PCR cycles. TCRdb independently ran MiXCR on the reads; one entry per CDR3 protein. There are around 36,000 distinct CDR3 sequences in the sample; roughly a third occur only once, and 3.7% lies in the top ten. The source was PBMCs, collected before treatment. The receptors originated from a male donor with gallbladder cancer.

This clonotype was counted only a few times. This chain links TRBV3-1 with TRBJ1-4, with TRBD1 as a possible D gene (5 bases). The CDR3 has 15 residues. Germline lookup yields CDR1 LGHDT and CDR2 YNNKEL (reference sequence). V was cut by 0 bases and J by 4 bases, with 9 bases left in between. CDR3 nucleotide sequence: TGTGCCAGCAGCCAAGACAAAAGGGGTAATGAAAAACTGTTTTTT. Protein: CASSQDKRGNEKLFF.

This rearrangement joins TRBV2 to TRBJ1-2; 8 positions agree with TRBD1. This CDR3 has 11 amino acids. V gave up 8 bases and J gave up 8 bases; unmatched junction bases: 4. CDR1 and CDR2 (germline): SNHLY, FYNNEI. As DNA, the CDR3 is TGTGCCAGCGGACAGGGATGGGGCTACACCTTC. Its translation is CASGQGWGYTF. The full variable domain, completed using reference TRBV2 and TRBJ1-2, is EPEVTQTPSHQVTQMGQEVILRCVPISNHLYFYWYRQILGQKVEFLVSFYNNEISEKSEIFDDQFSVERPDGSNFTLKIRSTKLEDSAMYFCASGQGWGYTFGSGTRLTVV.

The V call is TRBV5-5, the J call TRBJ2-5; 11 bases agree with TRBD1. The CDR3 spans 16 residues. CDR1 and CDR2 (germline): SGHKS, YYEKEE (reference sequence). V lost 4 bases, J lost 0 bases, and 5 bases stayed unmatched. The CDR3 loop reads CASSLGTGGNQETQYF. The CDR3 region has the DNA TGTGCCAGCAGCCTCGGGACAGGGGGGAACCAAGAGACCCAGTACTTC.

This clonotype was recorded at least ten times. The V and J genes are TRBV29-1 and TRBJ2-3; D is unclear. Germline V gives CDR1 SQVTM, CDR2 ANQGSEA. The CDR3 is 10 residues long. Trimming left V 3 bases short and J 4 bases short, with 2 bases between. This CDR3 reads CSVEADTQYF. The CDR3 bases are TGCAGCGTTGAGGCAGATACGCAGTATTTT.

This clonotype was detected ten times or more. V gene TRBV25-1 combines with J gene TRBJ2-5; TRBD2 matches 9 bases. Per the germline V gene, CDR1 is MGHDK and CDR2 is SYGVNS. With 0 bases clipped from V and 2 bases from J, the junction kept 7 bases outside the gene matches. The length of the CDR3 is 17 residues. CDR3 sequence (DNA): TGTGCCAGCAGTGAATACGTTAGCGGGGGTTCTCAAGAGACCCAGTACTTC. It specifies CASSEYVSGGSQETQYF.

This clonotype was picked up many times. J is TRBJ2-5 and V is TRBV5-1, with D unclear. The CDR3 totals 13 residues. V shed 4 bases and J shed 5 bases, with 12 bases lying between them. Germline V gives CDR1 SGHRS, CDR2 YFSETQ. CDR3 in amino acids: CASSGRSPETQYF. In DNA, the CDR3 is TGCGCCAGCAGCGGGCGGTCCCCCGAGACCCAGTACTTC.

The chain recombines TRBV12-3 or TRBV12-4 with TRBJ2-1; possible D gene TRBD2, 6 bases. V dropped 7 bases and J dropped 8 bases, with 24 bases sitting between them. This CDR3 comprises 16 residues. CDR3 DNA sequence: TGTGCCAGCACCCCGTGGACTAACATTAATCTCGATGAGCAGTTCTTC. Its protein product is CASTPWTNINLDEQFF.

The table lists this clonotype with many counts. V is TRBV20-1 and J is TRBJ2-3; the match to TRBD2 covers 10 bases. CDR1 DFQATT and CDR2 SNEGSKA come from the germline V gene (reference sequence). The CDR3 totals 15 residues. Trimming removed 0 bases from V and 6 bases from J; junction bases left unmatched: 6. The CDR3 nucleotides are TGCAGTGCTAGAGATCGACTAGCGGGTGGTGATACGCAGTATTTT. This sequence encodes CSARDRLAGGDTQYF.

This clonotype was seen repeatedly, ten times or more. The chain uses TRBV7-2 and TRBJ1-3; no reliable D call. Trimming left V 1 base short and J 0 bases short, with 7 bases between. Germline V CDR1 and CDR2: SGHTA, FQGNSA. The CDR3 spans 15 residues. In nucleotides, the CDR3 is TGTGCCAGCAGCTTAGTACGGGCCTCTGGAAACACCATATATTTT. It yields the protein CASSLVRASGNTIYF.

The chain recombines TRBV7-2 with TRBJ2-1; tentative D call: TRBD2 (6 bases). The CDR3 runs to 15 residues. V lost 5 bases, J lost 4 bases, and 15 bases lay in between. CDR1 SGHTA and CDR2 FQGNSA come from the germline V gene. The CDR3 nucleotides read TGTGCCAGCAGCCCATTAGGACGGGAGTACAATGAGCAGTTCTTC. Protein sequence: CASSPLGREYNEQFF.

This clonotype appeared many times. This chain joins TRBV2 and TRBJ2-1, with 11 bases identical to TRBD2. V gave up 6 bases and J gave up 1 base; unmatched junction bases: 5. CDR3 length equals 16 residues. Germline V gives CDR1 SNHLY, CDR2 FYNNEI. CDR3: CASSLAGGASYNEQFF. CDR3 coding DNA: TGTGCCAGCAGCTTAGCGGGGGGGGCGTCCTACAATGAGCAGTTCTTC.

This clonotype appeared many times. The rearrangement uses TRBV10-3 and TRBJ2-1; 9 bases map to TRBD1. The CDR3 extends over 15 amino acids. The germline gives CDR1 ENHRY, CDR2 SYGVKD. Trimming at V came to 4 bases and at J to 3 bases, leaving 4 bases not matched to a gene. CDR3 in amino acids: CAISGGQGSYNEQFF. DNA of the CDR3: TGTGCCATCAGTGGGGGACAGGGTAGCTACAATGAGCAGTTCTTC.

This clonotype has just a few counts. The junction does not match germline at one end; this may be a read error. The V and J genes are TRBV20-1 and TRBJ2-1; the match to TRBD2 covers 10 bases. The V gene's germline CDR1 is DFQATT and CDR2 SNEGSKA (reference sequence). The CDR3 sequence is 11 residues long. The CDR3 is CSAHLAGALTF. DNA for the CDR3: TGCAGTGCCCACCTAGCGGGGGCCCTAACCTTC.

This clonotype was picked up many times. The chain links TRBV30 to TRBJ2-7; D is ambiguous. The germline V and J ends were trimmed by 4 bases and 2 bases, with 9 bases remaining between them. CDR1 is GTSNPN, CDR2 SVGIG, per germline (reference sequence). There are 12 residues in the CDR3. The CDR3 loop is CAWKSAAYEQYF. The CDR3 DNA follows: TGTGCCTGGAAAAGTGCCGCCTACGAGCAGTACTTC.

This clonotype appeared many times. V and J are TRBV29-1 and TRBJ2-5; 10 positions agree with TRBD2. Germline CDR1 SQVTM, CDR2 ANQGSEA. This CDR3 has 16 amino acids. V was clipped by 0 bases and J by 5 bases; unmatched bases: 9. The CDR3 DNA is TGCAGCGTTGAAGATAGGGAGCGGGGGGGCGTGGAGACCCAGTACTTC. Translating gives CSVEDRERGGVETQYF.

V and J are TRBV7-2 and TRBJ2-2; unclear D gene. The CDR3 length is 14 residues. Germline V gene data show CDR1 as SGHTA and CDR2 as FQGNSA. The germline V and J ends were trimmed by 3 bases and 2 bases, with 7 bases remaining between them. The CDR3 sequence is CASSLVINTGELFF. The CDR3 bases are TGTGCCAGCAGCTTGGTTATTAACACCGGGGAGCTGTTTTTT.

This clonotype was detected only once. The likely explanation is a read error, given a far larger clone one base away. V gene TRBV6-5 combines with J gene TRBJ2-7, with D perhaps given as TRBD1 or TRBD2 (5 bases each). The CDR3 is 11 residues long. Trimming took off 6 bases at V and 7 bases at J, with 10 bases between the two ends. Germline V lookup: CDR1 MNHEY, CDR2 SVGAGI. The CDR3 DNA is TGTGCCAGCAGGAGGGGTGCTGAGCAGTACTTC. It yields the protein CASRRGAEQYF.

In DNA form, the CDR3 reads TGTGCCAGCGCACCGGGGGCTATGAACACTGAAGCTTTCTTT. This sequence encodes CASAPGAMNTEAFF. This chain connects TRBV27 to TRBJ1-1, with a tentative D call TRBD1 (6 bases). Germline CDR1 MNHEY, CDR2 SMNVEV (reference sequence). The CDR3 length is 14 residues. Trimming took off 8 bases at V and 0 bases at J, with 13 bases between the two ends.

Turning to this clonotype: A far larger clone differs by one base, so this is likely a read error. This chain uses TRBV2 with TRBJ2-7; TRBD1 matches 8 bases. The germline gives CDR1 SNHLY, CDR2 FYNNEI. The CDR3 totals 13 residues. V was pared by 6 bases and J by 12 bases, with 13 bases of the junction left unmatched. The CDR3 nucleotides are TGTGCCAGCAGACGGGACAGGACCGCCCCGGGGTACTTC. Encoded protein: CASRRDRTAPGYF.

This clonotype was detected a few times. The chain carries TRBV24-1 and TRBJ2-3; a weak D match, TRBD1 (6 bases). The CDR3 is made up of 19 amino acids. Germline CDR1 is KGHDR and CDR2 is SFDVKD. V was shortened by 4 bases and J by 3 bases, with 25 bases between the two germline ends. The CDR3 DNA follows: TGTGCCACCAGTGACCGAGGGACAAAAGTCATCGCCTGGACAGATACGCAGTATTTT. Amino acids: CATSDRGTKVIAWTDTQYF.

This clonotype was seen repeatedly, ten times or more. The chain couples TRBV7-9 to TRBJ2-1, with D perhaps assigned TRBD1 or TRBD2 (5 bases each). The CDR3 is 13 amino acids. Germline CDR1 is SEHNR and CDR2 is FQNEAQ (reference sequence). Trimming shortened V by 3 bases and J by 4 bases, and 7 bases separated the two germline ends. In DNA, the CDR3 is TGTGCCAGCAGCTTTGGGGGATACAATGAGCAGTTCTTC. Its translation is CASSFGGYNEQFF. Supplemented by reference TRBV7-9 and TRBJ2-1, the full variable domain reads DTGVSQNPRHKITKRGQNVTFRCDPISEHNRLYWYRQTLGQGPEFLTYFQNEAQLEKSRLLSDRFSAERPKGSFSTLEIQRTEQGDSAMYLCASSFGGYNEQFFGPGTRLTVL.